The 29 T cell receptor beta chains given below trace back to one sample, sequenced in a study of shared clonotypes between healthy human individuals. TCRdb's table, derived via immunoSEQ multiplex PCR, lists solely in-frame clones and lacks some. The data contain about 450,000 clones, around 79% of them singletons. Sequencing input: PBMCs. The receptors shown here come from a woman aged 40 to 50 in good health. Some clones in this sample may be carry-over from other donors' samples.

DNA of the CDR3: TGCGCCAGCAGCTTGTACGGGACTAGCGGGAGTGGGGATACGCAGTATTTT. Translated, it gives CASSLYGTSGSGDTQYF. The chain employs TRBV5-1 and TRBJ2-3; 14 bases align to TRBD2. This CDR3 spans 17 amino acids. Germline values: CDR1 SGHRS, CDR2 YFSETQ. V gave up 1 base and J gave up 6 bases; unmatched junction bases: 7.

With regard to this clone: The identical CDR3 is also encoded by other nucleotide sequences in the sample. The V and J genes are TRBV18 and TRBJ2-6; D call uncertain. Germline V CDR1 and CDR2: KGHSH, LQKENI. V shed 3 bases and J shed 0 bases, with 6 bases lying between them. The length of the CDR3 is 15 residues. DNA of the CDR3: TGTGCCAGCTCACCCTCGGGCTCTGGGGCCAACGTCCTGACTTTC. The encoded protein is CASSPSGSGANVLTF.

This sequence joins TRBV5-1 and TRBJ1-6; D uncertain. CDR3 length equals 15 residues. Germline CDR1 reads SGHRS; CDR2 reads YFSETQ. Trimming removed 5 bases from V and 7 bases from J, with 16 bases in between. The DNA of the CDR3 is TGCGCCAGCAGTCCGACCGCCTTAGGGAATTCACCCCTCCACTTT. Protein product: CASSPTALGNSPLHF.

This rearrangement joins TRBV11-2 to TRBJ1-3, with no clear D. Trimming pared 3 bases from V and 2 bases from J, leaving 11 bases between. CDR1 and CDR2 from the germline V gene are SGHAT and FQNNGV. CDR3 length: 15 residues. The CDR3 here is CASSLRGLAGNTIYF. DNA of the CDR3: TGTGCCAGCAGCTTGCGGGGTCTGGCTGGAAACACCATATATTTT.

The V gene is TRBV21-1, the J gene TRBJ2-3; the D call in the table, TRBD2, was not verified against the DNA. TRBV21-1 is annotated as a pseudogene. The CDR3 is 16 residues long. CDR3 nucleotides: TGTGCCAGCAGCAAAGGGGAGGGGGACCCTTCCGATACGCAGTATTTT. Its translation is CASSKGEGDPSDTQYF.

The rearrangement links TRBV18 to TRBJ2-3; 11 positions agree with TRBD1. Trimming at V came to 4 bases and at J to 2 bases, leaving 8 bases not matched to a gene. The CDR3 spans 17 residues. The germline V gene has CDR1 KGHSH and CDR2 LQKENI. The CDR3 nucleotides are TGTGCCAGCTCACTCGCTTTCGGACAGGGGGCCACAGATACGCAGTATTTT. This encodes CASSLAFGQGATDTQYF.

CDR3 region: CASSFGTSSAYEQYF. CDR3 bases: TGTGCCAGCAGCTTCGGGACTAGCAGTGCCTACGAGCAGTACTTC. V and J are TRBV7-2 and TRBJ2-7; 9 nucleotides match TRBD2. Trimming took 3 bases from V and 2 from J; bases not matched to a gene: 5. The CDR3 totals 15 residues. The germline CDR1 and CDR2 sequences are SGHTA and FQGNSA.

The chain is built from TRBV28 and TRBJ2-5; D perhaps matches TRBD2 (6 bases). Germline-derived CDR1 and CDR2 are MDHEN and SYDVKM. Trimming shortened V by 5 bases and J by 4 bases, and 14 bases separated the two germline ends. CDR3 length: 14 amino acids. The CDR3: CASSRGEAGETQYF. The CDR3 DNA sequence: TGTGCCAGCAGTCGAGGAGAAGCGGGAGAGACCCAGTACTTC.

This clone appeared a few times. This sequence joins TRBV30 and TRBJ2-1; 8 nucleotides agree with TRBD2. The germline CDR1 and CDR2 sequences are GTSNPN and SVGIG (reference sequence). The CDR3 extends over 15 amino acids. V lost 6 bases to trimming and J lost 6 bases; unmatched junction nucleotides: 13. In nucleotides, the CDR3 is TGTGCCTGCCCCTTCCGAGCGGGAGATCTCAATGAGCAGTTCTTC. It codes for CACPFRAGDLNEQFF.

This clone has just a few counts. This CDR3 reads CSVALFGELFF. The DNA of the CDR3 is TGCAGCGTTGCCCTATTCGGGGAGCTGTTTTTT. This chain joins TRBV29-1 and TRBJ2-2; D call uncertain. Germline assignment: CDR1 SQVTM and CDR2 ANQGSEA. V was cut by 4 bases and J by 7 bases, with 7 bases left in between. This CDR3 has 11 residues.

A few counts support this clone. The chain has TRBV7-9 and TRBJ1-2, with D unclear. Germline-derived CDR1 and CDR2 are SEHNR and FQNEAQ (reference sequence). V was cut by 4 bases and J by 2 bases, with 5 bases left in between. The CDR3 totals 12 residues. This CDR3 reads CASSSINYGYTF. CDR3 bases: TGTGCCAGCAGCTCCATCAACTATGGCTACACCTTC.

A note on this clone: Relative to the germline gene, one junction end is altered; a read error may explain this. The chain employs TRBV27 and TRBJ2-7; D may be TRBD1 or TRBD2 (5 bases each). Germline-derived CDR1 and CDR2 are MNHEY and SMNVEV (reference sequence). CDR3 length: 12 amino acids. CDR3 region: CASSLPGTLKDF. Written as DNA, the CDR3 is TGTGCCAGCAGTTTACCTGGGACCCTCAAGGACTTC.

The rearrangement links TRBV4-2 to TRBJ2-7; D is undetermined. There are 15 residues in the CDR3. Germline V gene data show CDR1 as LGHNA and CDR2 as YNFKEQ. Between the trimmed V and J ends, which lost 1 base and 3 bases, there was a span of 13 bases. The CDR3 loop is CASSQVLGSSYEQYF. DNA for the CDR3: TGTGCCAGCAGCCAAGTCCTGGGTAGCAGCTACGAGCAGTACTTC.

V and J are TRBV5-6 and TRBJ2-1, with 8 bases that match TRBD2. Trimming cost V 4 bases and J 0 bases; bases outside gene matches: 3. This CDR3 region has 15 residues. Germline V CDR1 and CDR2: SGHDT, YYEEEE. CDR3 sequence reads: CASSQSGSSYNEQFF. Here the CDR3 DNA reads TGTGCCAGCAGCCAAAGCGGGAGCTCCTACAATGAGCAGTTCTTC.

As concerns this clone: A clone one base away is much larger, so this may be a read error. Distinct nucleotide sequences in the sample also encode this CDR3. This chain connects TRBV11-2 to TRBJ2-1; TRBD2 is a possible D gene (5 bases). Germline V gene lookup returns CDR1 SGHAT and CDR2 FQNNGV. CDR3 length: 14 amino acids. CDR3 DNA: TGTGCCAGCAGCGGACTGTCCTTCTACAATGAGCAATTCTTC. Its protein is CASSGLSFYNEQFF.

The V and J genes are TRBV4-1 and TRBJ1-3; TRBD1 matches at 7 bases. J was trimmed by 2 bases and V by 2 bases; bases with no gene match: 3. This CDR3 spans 15 amino acids. The germline V gene has CDR1 MGHRA and CDR2 YSYEKL. CDR3 in DNA: TGCGCCAGCAGCCAACGGGACAGCCCTGGAAACACCATATATTTT. Translated: CASSQRDSPGNTIYF.

With regard to this clone: Within the sample, other DNA sequences also encode this same CDR3. J is TRBJ2-1 and V is TRBV7-9, with 9 bases lining up with TRBD2. Germline V gene lookup returns CDR1 SEHNR and CDR2 FQNEAQ (reference sequence). The CDR3 length is 15 residues. V trimming: 0 bases; J trimming: 4 bases; junction bases outside the gene matches: 1. The CDR3 DNA reads as TGTGCCAGCAGCTTAGCTAGCGGGAGATACAATGAGCAGTTCTTC. Translating gives CASSLASGRYNEQFF.

The chain recombines TRBV7-3 with TRBJ2-1; the D is unclear. Trimming took 4 bases from V and 9 from J, leaving 13 bases between them. Germline-derived CDR1 and CDR2 are SGHTA and FQGTGA. The CDR3 is 13 residues long. The CDR3 coding sequence is TGTGCCAGCAGCTCCCAAAGTTATGGTGAGCAGTTCTTC. Translated: CASSSQSYGEQFF.

This chain uses TRBV5-1 with TRBJ1-1, with a possible D match to TRBD1 (5 bases). Germline V gene lookup returns CDR1 SGHRS and CDR2 YFSETQ. V gave up 0 bases and J gave up 0 bases, with 12 bases separating them. The CDR3 covers 16 residues. The chain's CDR3 is CASSLEGSGVNTEAFF. The CDR3 DNA reads as TGCGCCAGCAGCTTGGAGGGGTCGGGGGTGAACACTGAAGCTTTCTTT.

This clone has a single count. The rearrangement links TRBV5-1 to TRBJ1-2; 7 nucleotides agree with TRBD1. Germline loops: CDR1 SGHRS, CDR2 YFSETQ. There are 14 residues in the CDR3. After removal of 0 bases from V and 4 bases from J, the junction contained 3 bases not matched to a gene. The CDR3 region has the DNA TGCGCCAGCAGCTTGGAGGGGGCGGCCTATGGCTACACCTTC. Its protein is CASSLEGAAYGYTF.

The chain combines TRBV6-1 with TRBJ1-5; possibly TRBD1 for D (6 bases). The germline V and J ends were trimmed by 0 bases and 10 bases, with 10 bases remaining between them. Germline V lookup: CDR1 MNHNS, CDR2 SASEGT. This CDR3 spans 13 amino acids. The CDR3 is CASSEARDNPQHF. The CDR3 DNA is TGTGCCAGCAGTGAAGCGCGGGACAATCCCCAGCATTTT.

V usage is TRBV28 and J usage is TRBJ1-5; possible D gene TRBD1, 5 bases. Per germline, CDR1 MDHEN and CDR2 SYDVKM. V was clipped by 5 bases and J by 3 bases, with 14 bases between them. This CDR3 region has 15 residues. The CDR3 DNA reads as TGTGCCAGCAGTCCCCCGGGACCGATCAATCAGCCCCAGCATTTT. Translated: CASSPPGPINQPQHF.

V and J are TRBV29-1 and TRBJ1-1; no reliable D call. Germline CDR1 SQVTM, CDR2 ANQGSEA. Trimming stripped 7 bases from V and 1 base from J, with 13 bases between. This CDR3 has 13 amino acids. Here the CDR3 reads CSAGPATNTEAFF. The CDR3 DNA reads TGCAGCGCCGGACCGGCAACGAACACTGAAGCTTTCTTT. The variable domain in full, with the rest retrieved from reference TRBV29-1 and TRBJ1-1, is SAVISQKPSRDICQRGTSLTIQCQVDSQVTMMFWYRQQPGQSLTLIATANQGSEATYESGFVIDKFPISRPNLTFSTLTVSNMSPEDSSIYLCSAGPATNTEAFFGQGTRLTVV.

This clone was seen a few times. CDR3 residues: CASSLRSGVGTDTQYF. CDR3 nucleotides: TGTGCCAGCAGCTTACGCTCAGGGGTAGGCACAGATACGCAGTATTTT. This chain uses TRBV7-9 with TRBJ2-3, with D perhaps TRBD1 (6 bases). The CDR3 spans 16 residues. The germline CDR1 and CDR2 sequences are SEHNR and FQNEAQ (reference sequence). V dropped 2 bases and J dropped 1 base, with 13 bases sitting between them.

A note on this clone: Other DNA variants within this sample encode the same CDR3. The chain combines TRBV5-1 with TRBJ2-5, with 7 bases lining up with TRBD1. After removal of 2 bases from V and 5 bases from J, the junction contained 3 bases not matched to a gene. The germline V gene has CDR1 SGHRS and CDR2 YFSETQ. The CDR3 is 13 amino acids. The CDR3 DNA follows: TGCGCCAGCAGCTTCCAGGGGGAGGAGACCCAGTACTTC. As protein: CASSFQGEETQYF.

J is TRBJ1-4 and V is TRBV7-2; D is perhaps TRBD1 (6 bases). The V end was cut by 3 bases, the J end by 8 bases, with 16 bases between. Germline V gives CDR1 SGHTA, CDR2 FQGNSA. The CDR3 covers 15 residues. CDR3 protein: CASSFTRGPEEKLFF. The CDR3 DNA is TGTGCCAGCAGCTTCACCAGGGGACCGGAGGAAAAACTGTTTTTT.

In its sample, this clone was seen a few times. V is TRBV29-1 and J is TRBJ1-1, with D possibly matching TRBD1 (5 bases). Trimming cost V 7 bases and J 2 bases, with 32 bases left between them. Per the germline V gene, CDR1 is SQVTM and CDR2 is ANQGSEA. The CDR3 sequence is 19 residues long. CDR3 DNA: TGCAGCGCTTTACAGGCTAGGGAGGGGAGGGCAACAGGAAACACTGAAGCTTTCTTT. It specifies CSALQAREGRATGNTEAFF. The full variable domain, completed using reference TRBV29-1 and TRBJ1-1, is SAVISQKPSRDICQRGTSLTIQCQVDSQVTMMFWYRQQPGQSLTLIATANQGSEATYESGFVIDKFPISRPNLTFSTLTVSNMSPEDSSIYLCSALQAREGRATGNTEAFFGQGTRLTVV.

The chain recombines TRBV25-1 with TRBJ2-7; maybe TRBD2 (6 bases). The CDR3 has 14 residues. V lost 8 bases to trimming and J lost 1 base, with 15 bases between them. In germline, CDR1 is MGHDK, CDR2 SYGVNS. The CDR3: CASGRGSRSYEQYF. The CDR3 region has the DNA TGTGCCAGCGGGCGGGGCAGCCGGTCCTACGAGCAGTACTTC.

This chain uses TRBV5-1 with TRBJ1-5; a weak D match, TRBD1 (6 bases). Trimming shortened V by 8 bases and J by 3 bases, and 9 bases separated the two germline ends. CDR3 size: 12 residues. Germline CDR1 reads SGHRS; CDR2 reads YFSETQ. The CDR3 region has the DNA TGCGCCAGAACAGGGAACAATCAGCCCCAGCATTTT. Amino acid sequence: CARTGNNQPQHF.